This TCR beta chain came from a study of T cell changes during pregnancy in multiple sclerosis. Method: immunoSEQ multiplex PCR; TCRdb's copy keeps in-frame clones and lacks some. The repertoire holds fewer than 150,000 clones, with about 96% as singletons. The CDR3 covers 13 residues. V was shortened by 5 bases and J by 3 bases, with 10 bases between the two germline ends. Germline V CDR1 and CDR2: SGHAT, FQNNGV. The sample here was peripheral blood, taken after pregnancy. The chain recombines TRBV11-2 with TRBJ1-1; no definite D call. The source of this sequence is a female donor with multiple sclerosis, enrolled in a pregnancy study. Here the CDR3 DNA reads TGTGCCAGCAGCCTCGGCGGCCACACTGAAGCTTTCTTT. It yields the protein CASSLGGHTEAFF.